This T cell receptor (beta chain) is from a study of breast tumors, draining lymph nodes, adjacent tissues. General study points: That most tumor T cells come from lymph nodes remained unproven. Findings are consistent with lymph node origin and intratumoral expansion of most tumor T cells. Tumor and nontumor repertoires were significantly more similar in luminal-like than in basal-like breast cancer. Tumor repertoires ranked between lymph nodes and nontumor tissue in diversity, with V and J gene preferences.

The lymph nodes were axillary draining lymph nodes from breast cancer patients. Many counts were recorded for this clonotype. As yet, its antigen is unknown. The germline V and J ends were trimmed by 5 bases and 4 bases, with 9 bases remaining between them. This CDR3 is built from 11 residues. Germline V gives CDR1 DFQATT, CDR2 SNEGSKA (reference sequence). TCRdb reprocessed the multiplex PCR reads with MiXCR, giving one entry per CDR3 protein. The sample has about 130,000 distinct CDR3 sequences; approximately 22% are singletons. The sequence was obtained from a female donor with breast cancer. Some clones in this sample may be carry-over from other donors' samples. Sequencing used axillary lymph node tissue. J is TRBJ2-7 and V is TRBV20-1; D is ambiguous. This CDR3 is CSAPGLYEQYF. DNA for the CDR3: TGCAGTGCTCCGGGTTTATACGAGCAGTACTTC.